This TCR beta chain was identified during a study of neurological immune-mediated disorders (dated by TCRdb to about 2019). General notes on the study: Peripheral blood TCR-beta repertoires from patients with HTLV-I-associated myelopathy (HAM/TSP), patients with multiple sclerosis, and healthy controls were compared in the study using UMI-based sequencing. The approximately 100 TCR-beta libraries included longitudinal samples, technical triplicates and paired sorted CD4+ and CD8+ T-cell subsets alongside PBMC samples. Technical triplicate libraries were sequenced so that the variability in frequency of each individual clone could be precisely calculated. Of the approximately 68 subjects in the cohort, roughly 14 were HAM/TSP patients, about 34 were multiple sclerosis patients, and 20 were healthy controls. On the study overall, not on this receptor specifically: No identical CDR3 amino acid sequences were found to be shared among expanded clones across subjects, suggesting that TCR-beta repertoires were private in all groups. The highest TCR clonal expansion was observed in HAM/TSP patients, whereas the lowest was observed in MS patients, even when compared with healthy controls.

cDNA synthesis used template-switch 5'RACE with a primer carrying a 10-nucleotide random unique molecular identifier tagging each TCR transcript. Every sequencing run covered 15-18 subjects and yielded more than 180 million TCR-beta sequences. Total RNA was extracted with the RNeasy kit. Using the KAPA Real-time Library Amplification kit, TCR-beta VDJ regions were amplified with primers for the TCR constant region and the 5'RACE anchor. Sample indexes and Illumina adaptors were added in a first PCR, after which library yield was increased in a second PCR. The roughly 650 bp TCR product was size-selected on a 2% E-gel SizeSelection system after Ampure bead purification. Before pooling, library quality was checked on a Bioanalyzer, concentration was measured with Qubit, and libraries were quantified with the Kapa Library Quantification kit. An Illumina HiSeq 2500 was used to sequence the libraries paired-end at 2 x 150 bp. To increase sequence diversity, about 25-31% phiX was spiked into each library pool. As for the authors' bioinformatics: Quality-filtered reads were processed with the UMI-based MiGEC pipeline, and over 85% of raw TCR sequences were removed by the MiGEC pipeline during error correction. VDJ genes were aligned to IMGT germline references, and each clonotype was defined by a unique CDR3 amino acid sequence together with V-J genes. Clonal expansion, Shannon diversity and CDR3 relatedness were evaluated with VDJtools (CalcPairwiseDistances, ClusterSamples), while phylogenetic trees were built in CLCbio workbench. Clones with at least 8 unique UMIs were defined as expanded, with this threshold being based on coefficient-of-variation modelling across technical triplicates. TCRdb reworked the public reads: Q25 trimming with fastp, MiXCR clone assembly, productive beta chains retained. All rows with the same CDR3 protein become a single entry with the most common DNA and genes. The V and J calls and clone size are TCRdb's, not the authors'. Counted in this sample were 30,000 or so distinct CDR3 sequences; 13% of them appeared once. Together, the top ten hold around 5.3% of the sample.

Ten or more counts support this clonotype. Its antigen has not been determined. A read error may account for a junction end that differs from germline. Its CDR3 holds 13 amino acids, cysteine through phenylalanine. Of all the DNA, just the CDR3 is kept, 39 bases in frame from base 1. The germline V gene (reference sequence) gives CDR1 as SSHAT and CDR2 as FNYEAQ. This sample's time point label indicates: technical triplicate 2. Sorted-subset TCR libraries were prepared from approximately 1 million sorted CD4+ or CD8+ T cells. Peripheral blood was subjected to Ficoll-Hypaque density gradient centrifugation to isolate PBMCs, which were then cryopreserved in liquid nitrogen. Paired sorted CD4+ and CD8+ subsets came from healthy controls, HAM/TSP patients and MS patients.

The source of this sequence is a female donor with HTLV-1-associated myelopathy (HAM/TSP). Here the chain combines TRBV7-7 and TRBJ2-3; 9 junctional bases match TRBD1. The sample consisted of CD4+ T cells from blood. The DNA reads as follows: TGTGCTAGCAGCCAACAGGGGGCAAATACGCAGTATTTT. This translates into CASSQQGANTQYF.